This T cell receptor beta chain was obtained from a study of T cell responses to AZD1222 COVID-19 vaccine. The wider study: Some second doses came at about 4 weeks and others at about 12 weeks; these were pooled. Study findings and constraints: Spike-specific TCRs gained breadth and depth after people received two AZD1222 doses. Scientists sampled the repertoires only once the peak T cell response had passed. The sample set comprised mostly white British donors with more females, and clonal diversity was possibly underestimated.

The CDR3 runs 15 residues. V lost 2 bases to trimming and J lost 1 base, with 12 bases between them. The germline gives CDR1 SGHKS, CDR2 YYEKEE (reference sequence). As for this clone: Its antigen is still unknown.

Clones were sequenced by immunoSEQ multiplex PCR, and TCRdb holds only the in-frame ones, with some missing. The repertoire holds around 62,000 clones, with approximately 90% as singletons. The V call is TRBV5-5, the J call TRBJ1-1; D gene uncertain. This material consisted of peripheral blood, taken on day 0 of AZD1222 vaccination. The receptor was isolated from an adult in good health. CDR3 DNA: TGTGCCAGCAGCTTCTTTACGGTGGGGAACACTGAAGCTTTCTTT. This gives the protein CASSFFTVGNTEAFF.